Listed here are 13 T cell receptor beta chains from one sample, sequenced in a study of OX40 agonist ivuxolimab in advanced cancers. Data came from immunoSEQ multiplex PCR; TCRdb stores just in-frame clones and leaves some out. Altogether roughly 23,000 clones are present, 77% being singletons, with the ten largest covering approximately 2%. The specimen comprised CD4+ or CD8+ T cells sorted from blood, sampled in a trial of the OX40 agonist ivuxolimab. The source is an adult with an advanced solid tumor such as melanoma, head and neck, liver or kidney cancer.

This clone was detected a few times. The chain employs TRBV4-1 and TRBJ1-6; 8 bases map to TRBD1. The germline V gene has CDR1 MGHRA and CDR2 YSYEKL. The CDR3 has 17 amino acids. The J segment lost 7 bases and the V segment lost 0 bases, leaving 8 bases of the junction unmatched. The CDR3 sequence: CASSQDQDRVANSPLHF. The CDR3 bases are TGCGCCAGCAGCCAAGATCAGGACAGGGTCGCGAATTCACCCCTCCACTTT.

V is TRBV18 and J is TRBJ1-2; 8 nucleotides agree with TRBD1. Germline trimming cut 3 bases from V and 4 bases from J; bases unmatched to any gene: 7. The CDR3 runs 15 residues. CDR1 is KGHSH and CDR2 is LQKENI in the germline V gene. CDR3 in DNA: TGTGCCAGCTCACCGGGGACAGGTCTTTTCTATGGCTACACCTTC. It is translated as CASSPGTGLFYGYTF.

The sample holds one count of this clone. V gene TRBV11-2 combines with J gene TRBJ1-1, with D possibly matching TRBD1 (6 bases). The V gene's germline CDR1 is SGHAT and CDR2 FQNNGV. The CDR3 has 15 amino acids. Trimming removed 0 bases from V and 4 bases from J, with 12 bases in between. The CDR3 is CASSLDLGRGTEAFF. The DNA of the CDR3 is TGTGCCAGCAGCTTAGATCTTGGCAGGGGCACTGAAGCTTTCTTT.

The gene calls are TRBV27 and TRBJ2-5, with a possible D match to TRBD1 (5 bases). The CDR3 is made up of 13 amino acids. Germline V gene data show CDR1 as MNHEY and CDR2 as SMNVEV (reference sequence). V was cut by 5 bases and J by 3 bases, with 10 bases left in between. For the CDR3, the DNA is TGTGCCAGCAGTCCCCGCAGGGAAGAGACCCAGTACTTC. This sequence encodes CASSPRREETQYF.

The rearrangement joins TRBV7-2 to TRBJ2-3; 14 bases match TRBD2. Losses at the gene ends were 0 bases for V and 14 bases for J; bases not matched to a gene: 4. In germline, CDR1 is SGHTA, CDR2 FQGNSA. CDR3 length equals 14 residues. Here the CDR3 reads CASSLAGLAGASYF. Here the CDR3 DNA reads TGTGCCAGCAGCTTAGCGGGACTAGCGGGGGCTTCGTATTTT.

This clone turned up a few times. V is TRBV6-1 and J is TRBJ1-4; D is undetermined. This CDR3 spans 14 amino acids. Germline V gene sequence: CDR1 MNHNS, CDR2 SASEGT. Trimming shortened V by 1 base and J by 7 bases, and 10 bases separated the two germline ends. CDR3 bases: TGTGCCAGCAGTGAAGTTGGGCTAAGTGAAAAACTGTTTTTT. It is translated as CASSEVGLSEKLFF.

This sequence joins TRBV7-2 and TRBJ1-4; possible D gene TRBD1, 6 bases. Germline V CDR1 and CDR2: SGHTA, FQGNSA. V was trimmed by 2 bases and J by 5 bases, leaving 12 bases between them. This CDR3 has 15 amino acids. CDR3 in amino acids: CASSLQGRFNEKLFF. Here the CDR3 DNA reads TGTGCCAGCAGCTTACAGGGGAGGTTCAATGAAAAACTGTTTTTT.

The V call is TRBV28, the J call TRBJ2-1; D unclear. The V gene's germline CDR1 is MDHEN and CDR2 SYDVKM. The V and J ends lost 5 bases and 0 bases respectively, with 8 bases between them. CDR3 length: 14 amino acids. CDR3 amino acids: CASSPVDSYNEQFF. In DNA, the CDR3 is TGTGCCAGCAGTCCCGTCGACTCCTACAATGAGCAGTTCTTC.

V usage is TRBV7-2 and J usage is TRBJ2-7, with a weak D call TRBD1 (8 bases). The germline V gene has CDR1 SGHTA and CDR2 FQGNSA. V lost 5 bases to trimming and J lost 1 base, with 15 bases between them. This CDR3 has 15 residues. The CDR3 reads CASSVQGGHSYEQYF. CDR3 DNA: TGTGCCAGCAGCGTACAGGGGGGGCATTCCTACGAGCAGTACTTC.

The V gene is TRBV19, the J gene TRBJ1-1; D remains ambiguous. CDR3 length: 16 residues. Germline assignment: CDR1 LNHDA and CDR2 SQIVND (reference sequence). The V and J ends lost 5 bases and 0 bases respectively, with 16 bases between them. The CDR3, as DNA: TGTGCCAGTAGTCCCTCGGGCGCTAACATGAACACTGAAGCTTTCTTT. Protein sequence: CASSPSGANMNTEAFF.

The CDR3 nucleotides are TGTGCCAGCGGAGAGCTTAAGGGAGGGAACACTGAAGCTTTCTTT. Its protein is CASGELKGGNTEAFF. The chain employs TRBV7-2 and TRBJ1-1; D is unresolved. The ends were cut back, 8 bases at V and 1 base at J, with 17 bases in the middle. CDR3 length: 15 residues. CDR1 SGHTA and CDR2 FQGNSA come from the germline V gene. The complete variable domain, with remaining parts taken from reference TRBV7-2 and TRBJ1-1, reads GAGVSQSPSNKVTEKGKDVELRCDPISGHTALYWYRQSLGQGLEFLIYFQGNSAPDKSGLPSDRFSAERTGGSVSTLTIQRTQQEDSAVYLCASGELKGGNTEAFFGQGTRLTVV.

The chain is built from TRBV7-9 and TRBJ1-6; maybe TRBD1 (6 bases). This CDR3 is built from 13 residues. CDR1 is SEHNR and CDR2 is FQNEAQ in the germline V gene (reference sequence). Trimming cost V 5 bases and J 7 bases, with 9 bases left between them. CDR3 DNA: TGTGCCAGCAGCGCCCAGGGGAATTCACCCCTCCACTTT. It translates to CASSAQGNSPLHF.

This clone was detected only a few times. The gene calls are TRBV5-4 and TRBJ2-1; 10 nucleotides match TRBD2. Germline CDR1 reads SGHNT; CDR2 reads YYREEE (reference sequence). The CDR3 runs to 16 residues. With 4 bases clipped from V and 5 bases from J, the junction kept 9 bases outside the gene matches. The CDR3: CASSQTGTSADNEQFF. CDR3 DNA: TGTGCCAGCAGCCAGACCGGGACTAGCGCCGACAATGAGCAGTTCTTC.